This TCR beta chain was observed in a study of shared clonotypes between healthy human individuals. Study results and caveats: In the sorted subsets, rarefaction showed sequencing was incomplete despite large depth. Donors were few, which limited the genetic and exposure-history diversity represented.

This CDR3 is built from 15 residues. Trimming cost V 0 bases and J 4 bases, with 12 bases left between them. Per germline, CDR1 SGDLS and CDR2 YYNGEE. Only in-frame clones appear in the TCRdb table, and some are missing; sequencing was by immunoSEQ multiplex PCR. The repertoire holds under 850,000 clones, 80% to 95% seen once, with less than 25% in the top ten. Of note for this clone: Its antigen is still unknown.

CD45RO-negative, CCR7-positively selected cells formed the naive CD8 fraction, excluding terminally differentiated effector memory CD45RA+ cells. All donors qualified as healthy HIV-negative adults and had experienced no recent acute infections or vaccinations. Among the donors, all were Caucasian adults who lived in Nashville, Tennessee. This receptor was obtained from a man aged 25 to 40 in good health. The chain is built from TRBV9 and TRBJ2-3, with no clear D. Sequenced sample: naive CD8+ T cells sorted from blood. CDR3 sequence reads: CASSVGEQIPDTQYF. The CDR3 coding sequence is TGTGCCAGCAGCGTAGGTGAACAGATACCAGATACGCAGTATTTT. Based on the CDR3 plus reference TRBV9 and TRBJ2-3, the full variable domain is DSGVTQTPKHLITATGQRVTLRCSPRSGDLSVYWYQQSLDQGLQFLIQYYNGEERAKGNILERFSAQQFPDLHSELNLSSLELGDSALYFCASSVGEQIPDTQYFGPGTRLTVL.